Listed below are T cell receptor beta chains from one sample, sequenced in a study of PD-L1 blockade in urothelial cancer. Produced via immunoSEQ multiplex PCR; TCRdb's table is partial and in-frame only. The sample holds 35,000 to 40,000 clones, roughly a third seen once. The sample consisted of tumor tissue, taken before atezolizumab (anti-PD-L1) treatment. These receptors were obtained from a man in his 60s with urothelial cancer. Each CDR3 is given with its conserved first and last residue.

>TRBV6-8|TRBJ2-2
CASSYSGTGELFF
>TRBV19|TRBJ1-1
CASKGAGISNTEAFF
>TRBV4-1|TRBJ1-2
CASSQEVVGANYGYTF
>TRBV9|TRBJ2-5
CASSPVGLAEETQYF
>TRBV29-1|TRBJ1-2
CSVAKTGSYGYTF
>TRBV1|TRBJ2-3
CTSSQDGTTSTDTQYF
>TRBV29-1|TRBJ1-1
CSVFYRGKGNTEAFF
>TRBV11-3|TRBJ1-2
CASSLVTGVNYGYTF
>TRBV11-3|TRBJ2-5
CASSRGLAEKETQYF
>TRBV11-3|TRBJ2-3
CASSGAGGPIDTQYF
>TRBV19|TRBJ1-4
CASSIGAGQGNEKLFF
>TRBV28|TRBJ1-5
CASSFRQANQPQHF
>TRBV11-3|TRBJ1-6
CASSLVGASNSPLHF
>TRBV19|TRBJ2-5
CASSITAGGWETQYF
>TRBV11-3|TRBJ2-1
CASSSSGSVDEQFF
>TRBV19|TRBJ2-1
CASSIVTGTNEQFF
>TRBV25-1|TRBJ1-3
CASKNQGGGNTIYF
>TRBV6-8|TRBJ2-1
CAISGTRIEQFF
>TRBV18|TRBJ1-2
CASSPLFLPYGYTF
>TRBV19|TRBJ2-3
CASSIGGARSTDTQYF
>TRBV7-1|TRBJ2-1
CASSFGTGNEQFF
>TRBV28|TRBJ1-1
CASSLLRGRGSGKAFF
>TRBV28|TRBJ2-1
CASSPSGRTYNEQFF
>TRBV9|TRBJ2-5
CASSVHGTSGRETQYF
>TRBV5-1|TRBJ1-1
CASSLSTGSTEAFF
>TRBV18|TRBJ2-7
CASSPMGLAEAEQYF
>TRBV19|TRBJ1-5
CASSMKRSLRQPQHF
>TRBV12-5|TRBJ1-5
CASGLDQNQPQHF
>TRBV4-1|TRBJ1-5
CASSRLQGMGHNQPQHF
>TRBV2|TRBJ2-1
CAILSAGIYNEQFF
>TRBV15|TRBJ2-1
CATSRDRVNNEQFF
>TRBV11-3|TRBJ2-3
CASSFYSGTVVTDTQYF
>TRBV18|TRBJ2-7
CASSRGTGGREGYEQYF
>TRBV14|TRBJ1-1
CASSKRTSEAFF
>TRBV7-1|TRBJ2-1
CASSLSGTVSYNEQFF
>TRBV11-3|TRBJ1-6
CASSSTLGGSPLHF
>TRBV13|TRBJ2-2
CASSLASGSTGELFF
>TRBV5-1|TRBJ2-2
CANTLPGLAYTGELFF
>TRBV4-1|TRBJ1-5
CASTDRARNQPQHF
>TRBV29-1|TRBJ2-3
CSVDARLSTDTQYF
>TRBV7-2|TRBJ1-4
CASSLGRNEKLFF
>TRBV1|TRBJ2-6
CASSPAVQLSGANVLTF
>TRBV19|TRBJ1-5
CASSTATGLSNQPQHF